What follows are 13 T cell receptor beta chains derived from one specimen sequenced in a study of blood T cells in healthy people across ages. Combining a sample-barcoded 5' primer with a J-beta primer mix, a second PCR ran for roughly 7 to 12 cycles. TCRdb re-called the 5' RACE reads through MiXCR, storing one row per CDR3 protein. The sample gives hundreds of thousands of distinct CDR3 sequences, 20% to 25% of which show up once; 8% to 10% is in the top ten. The same data also went into a second study, on T cells of mothers and their children.

The material sequenced was blood. The receptors were sampled from a boy younger than 18 in good health.

In its sample, this clonotype was seen many times. The chain couples TRBV7-3 to TRBJ2-5, with 7 bases fitting TRBD1. This CDR3 is 13 amino acids long. CDR1 is SGHTA and CDR2 is FQGTGA in the germline V gene. V trimming: 5 bases; J trimming: 5 bases; junction bases outside the gene matches: 5. CDR3 bases: TGTGCCAGCAGCACAGGGGCAGGGGAGACCCAGTACTTC. It specifies CASSTGAGETQYF. The variable domain in full, completed from reference TRBV7-3 and TRBJ2-5, reads GAGVSQTPSNKVTEKGKYVELRCDPISGHTALYWYRQSLGQGPEFLIYFQGTGAADDSGLPNDRFFAVRPEGSVSTLKIQRTERGDSAVYLCASSTGAGETQYFGPGTRLLVL.

This clonotype was detected a few times. The chain employs TRBV29-1 and TRBJ2-1, with TRBD2 matching over 7 bases. The CDR3 totals 18 residues. The germline CDR1 and CDR2 sequences are SQVTM and ANQGSEA. The V gene end was trimmed by 4 bases and the J gene end by 7 bases; junction bases not matched to a gene: 22. CDR3 DNA: TGCAGCGTTGCCTCTTACTTGGCGGGCGCGGGAGTATCAAATGAGCAGTTCTTC. The encoded protein is CSVASYLAGAGVSNEQFF.

This clonotype has only a few counts. V usage is TRBV4-2 and J usage is TRBJ2-4; possible D gene TRBD2, 5 bases. CDR3 length: 16 amino acids. Germline CDR1 is LGHNA and CDR2 is YNFKEQ. Trimming left V 5 bases short and J 2 bases short, with 16 bases between. CDR3 in amino acids: CASSGIGSGSKNIQYF. The DNA for the CDR3 is TGTGCCAGCAGCGGCATAGGGAGTGGGTCCAAAAACATTCAGTACTTC.

This clonotype was found a few times. The V gene is TRBV27, the J gene TRBJ1-2, with D possibly TRBD1 on 5 matching bases. This CDR3 contains 14 residues. From germline, CDR1 is MNHEY and CDR2 SMNVEV (reference sequence). Between the trimmed V and J ends, which lost 1 base and 8 bases, there was a span of 14 bases. CDR3: CASSLYPGPRGYTF. As DNA, the CDR3 is TGTGCCAGCAGTTTATATCCGGGACCGCGGGGCTACACCTTC.

The CDR3 region has the DNA TGTGCCAGCACGTCTTTGGACTACGAGCAGTACTTC. Its protein is CASTSLDYEQYF. The chain recombines TRBV6-1 with TRBJ2-7; D unresolved. This CDR3 is built from 12 residues. CDR1 and CDR2 from the germline V gene are MNHNS and SASEGT. Trimming pared 7 bases from V and 3 bases from J, leaving 10 bases between.

This chain uses TRBV12-3 or TRBV12-4 with TRBJ1-4; 11 bases agree with TRBD1. J was trimmed by 8 bases and V by 5 bases; bases with no gene match: 13. This CDR3 has 17 residues. The CDR3: CASSQRTGGAGSEKLFF. The DNA for the CDR3 is TGTGCCAGCAGTCAAAGGACAGGGGGCGCAGGGTCGGAAAAACTGTTTTTT.

This chain links TRBV19 with TRBJ2-7, with a possible D match to TRBD2 (6 bases). The CDR3 is 15 residues long. Germline-derived CDR1 and CDR2 are LNHDA and SQIVND (reference sequence). The V end was cut by 3 bases, the J end by 2 bases, with 14 bases between. CDR3 DNA sequence: TGTGCCAGTAGTATGGCGGGATCGCCTCCCTACGAGCAGTACTTC. Translation gives CASSMAGSPPYEQYF. Supplemented by reference TRBV19 and TRBJ2-7, the full variable domain reads DGGITQSPKYLFRKEGQNVTLSCEQNLNHDAMYWYRQDPGQGLRLIYYSQIVNDFQKGDIAEGYSVSREKKESFPLTVTSAQKNPTAFYLCASSMAGSPPYEQYFGPGTRLTVT.

The chain uses TRBV12-3 or TRBV12-4 and TRBJ2-1; 7 bases line up with TRBD1. This CDR3 has 23 residues. V lost 2 bases to trimming and J lost 1 base; unmatched junction nucleotides: 26. CDR3 region: CASSLSGVTWTGLGVLSYNEQFF. The CDR3 region has the DNA TGTGCCAGCAGTTTATCCGGCGTAACGTGGACAGGCCTCGGGGTGCTATCCTACAATGAGCAGTTCTTC.

CDR3 loop: CASSYIAGGSDTQYF. In nucleotides, the CDR3 is TGTGCCAGCAGTTATATTGCGGGAGGCTCCGATACGCAGTATTTT. This sequence joins TRBV6-5 and TRBJ2-3; 8 bases match TRBD2. The CDR3 loop spans 15 amino acids. Per germline, CDR1 MNHEY and CDR2 SVGAGI. V dropped 3 bases and J dropped 6; count of bases not matched to a gene: 8.

This chain joins TRBV20-1 and TRBJ2-5, with D perhaps given as TRBD1 or TRBD2 (6 bases each). The germline V gene has CDR1 DFQATT and CDR2 SNEGSKA (reference sequence). V lost 2 bases, J lost 5 bases, and 15 bases lay in between. The CDR3 loop spans 14 amino acids. The DNA of the CDR3 is TGCAGTGCTAGATTGGGGGCGGGAAGGGAGACCCAGTACTTC. This gives the protein CSARLGAGRETQYF.

The V gene is TRBV9, the J gene TRBJ2-7; TRBD1 or TRBD2 may be the D gene (5 bases each). Germline lookup yields CDR1 SGDLS and CDR2 YYNGEE. The CDR3 runs 15 residues. V shed 0 bases and J shed 2 bases, with 12 bases lying between them. The DNA of the CDR3 is TGTGCCAGCAGCGTAGTGGGGGACGGACCCTACGAGCAGTACTTC. It specifies CASSVVGDGPYEQYF.

This clonotype occurred many times. The chain has TRBV29-1 and TRBJ1-1; D is unclear. CDR1 SQVTM and CDR2 ANQGSEA come from the germline V gene. V dropped 7 bases and J dropped 1 base, with 13 bases sitting between them. This CDR3 has 13 residues. This chain's CDR3 is CSATPLANTEAFF. The CDR3 nucleotides read TGCAGCGCGACCCCCCTAGCGAACACTGAAGCTTTCTTT.

The chain combines TRBV7-9 with TRBJ2-1; the match to TRBD2 covers 7 bases. This CDR3 has 16 amino acids. With 5 bases clipped from V and 4 bases from J, the junction kept 11 bases outside the gene matches. The V gene's germline CDR1 is SEHNR and CDR2 FQNEAQ (reference sequence). CDR3 bases: TGTGCCAGCAGCCCCTCCGGGTTAGCGGGTTACAATGAGCAGTTCTTC. Translated: CASSPSGLAGYNEQFF.